A selection of T cell receptor beta chains follows, all from one sample in a study of T-cell reconstitution after alpha-beta-depleted transplantation in children. Via MiXCR, TCRdb re-called the PCR reads, giving one row per CDR3 protein. Of fewer than 750,000 distinct CDR3 sequences in the sample, about 21% are singletons; the top ten hold 13% to 15%. The sample consisted of PBMCs, mostly from graft donor cells, taken 360 days after TCRalphabeta/CD19-depleted stem cell transplant. Source of these receptors: a boy less than two years old who had a stem cell transplant for acute myeloid leukemia, so the T cells may come from the graft donor. CDR3s include the opening cysteine and the closing phenylalanine or tryptophan. Not every row has a clone size; where given, it reads once, few, many or a size class.

v_call clone_size cdr3_aa
TRBV6-1 - CASARGTTSGVTGELFF
TRBV20-1 many CSARDLGTGSNTEAFF
TRBV20-1 few CSARRQSSGNTIYF
TRBV4-3 - CASSQDAWPQGVSLHF
TRBV12-3/TRBV12-4 many CASTLGRGEQYF
TRBV20-1 - CGIQTAMNTEAFF
TRBV7-9 many CASSLGRPTNEKLFF
TRBV29-1 - CSAGTGRGYTF
TRBV29-1 - CSVGGQGADYGYTF
TRBV5-1 many CASSFTDTQYF
TRBV30 few CAWSVPGTGENYGYTF
TRBV5-1 - CASSDYYTSYEQYF
TRBV20-1 many CSARDFDRGESGYTF
TRBV4-3 many CASSQDSAGNEKLFF
TRBV6-2/TRBV6-3 few CASVGSTYGYTF
TRBV20-1 few CSVEGDHGYTF
TRBV20-1 - CSAHGASGSYEQYF
TRBV5-1 few CASSTITGSTEAFF
TRBV12-3/TRBV12-4 few CASTMLAGGWNEQFF
TRBV4-1 few CASSQDGGEPFIHF
TRBV3-1 many CASSRSGLAFQETQYF
TRBV29-1 many CSVVGQGAYEQYF
TRBV12-5 - CASGPQLSGNTIYF
TRBV13 few CASSLTRVGPDTQYF
TRBV5-1 - CASSPRLERGGNNEQFF
TRBV10-3 few CAISDWGAGNTIYF
TRBV7-9 - CASTLGTVNTGELFF
TRBV6-5 few CASSWGGRKSLNTEAFF
TRBV10-3 - CAISSKLVSTGELFF
TRBV6-2/TRBV6-3 - CASSSSPGNTEAFF
TRBV28 few CASSLYRGLRDTQYF
TRBV12-3/TRBV12-4 - CASSLRPGPYNSPLHF
TRBV7-2 few CASSLAGWDRGYEQYF
TRBV7-9 many CASSRTGLYGYTF
TRBV7-8 once CASSSPRSRDTQYF
TRBV7-2 once CASSLTRLTDTQYF
TRBV18 many CASSPPRRGPLYFEQYF
TRBV11-2 - CASSLTTRGELFF
TRBV7-2 - CASSPSGDSYEQYF
TRBV20-1 few CSARQRGPAGELFF